This T cell receptor (beta chain) emerged from a study of T cells in Graves' hyperthyroidism and ophthalmopathy. For the study at large: At initial diagnosis, before any treatment had begun, peripheral blood was obtained.

Diagnoses rested on clinical symptoms, serum thyroxine and TRAb, thyroid ultrasound and orbital computed tomography. Germline CDR1 and CDR2: ENHRY and SYGVKD. The CDR3 loop spans 17 amino acids. V gave up 6 bases and J gave up 2 bases, with 20 bases separating them. RNA transcripts served as the template for amplifying TCR beta CDR3 regions. Carried out on the TCR CDR3, a first-round RT-PCR used the HTBI primer set. TCRdb recomputed calls from the multiplex PCR reads with MiXCR, one row per CDR3 protein. The sample includes about 840,000 distinct CDR3 sequences, 38% of them seen just once. In the case of this clonotype: Its matching antigen is unknown.

General observations from the study: Using 13 V-J features, a model discriminated ophthalmopathy from stable hyperthyroidism. A median around 6.4 months before onset, the model predicted ophthalmopathy.

The receptor was isolated from a man aged 18 to 35 with Graves' hyperthyroidism. The chain joins TRBV10-3 to TRBJ1-5, with D perhaps matching TRBD1 (5 bases). Sequencing was carried out using blood. CDR3 in DNA: TGTGCCATCAGGGGGACCGGGGTGGGCACGGGCAATCAGCCCCAGCATTTT. This sequence encodes CAIRGTGVGTGNQPQHF.